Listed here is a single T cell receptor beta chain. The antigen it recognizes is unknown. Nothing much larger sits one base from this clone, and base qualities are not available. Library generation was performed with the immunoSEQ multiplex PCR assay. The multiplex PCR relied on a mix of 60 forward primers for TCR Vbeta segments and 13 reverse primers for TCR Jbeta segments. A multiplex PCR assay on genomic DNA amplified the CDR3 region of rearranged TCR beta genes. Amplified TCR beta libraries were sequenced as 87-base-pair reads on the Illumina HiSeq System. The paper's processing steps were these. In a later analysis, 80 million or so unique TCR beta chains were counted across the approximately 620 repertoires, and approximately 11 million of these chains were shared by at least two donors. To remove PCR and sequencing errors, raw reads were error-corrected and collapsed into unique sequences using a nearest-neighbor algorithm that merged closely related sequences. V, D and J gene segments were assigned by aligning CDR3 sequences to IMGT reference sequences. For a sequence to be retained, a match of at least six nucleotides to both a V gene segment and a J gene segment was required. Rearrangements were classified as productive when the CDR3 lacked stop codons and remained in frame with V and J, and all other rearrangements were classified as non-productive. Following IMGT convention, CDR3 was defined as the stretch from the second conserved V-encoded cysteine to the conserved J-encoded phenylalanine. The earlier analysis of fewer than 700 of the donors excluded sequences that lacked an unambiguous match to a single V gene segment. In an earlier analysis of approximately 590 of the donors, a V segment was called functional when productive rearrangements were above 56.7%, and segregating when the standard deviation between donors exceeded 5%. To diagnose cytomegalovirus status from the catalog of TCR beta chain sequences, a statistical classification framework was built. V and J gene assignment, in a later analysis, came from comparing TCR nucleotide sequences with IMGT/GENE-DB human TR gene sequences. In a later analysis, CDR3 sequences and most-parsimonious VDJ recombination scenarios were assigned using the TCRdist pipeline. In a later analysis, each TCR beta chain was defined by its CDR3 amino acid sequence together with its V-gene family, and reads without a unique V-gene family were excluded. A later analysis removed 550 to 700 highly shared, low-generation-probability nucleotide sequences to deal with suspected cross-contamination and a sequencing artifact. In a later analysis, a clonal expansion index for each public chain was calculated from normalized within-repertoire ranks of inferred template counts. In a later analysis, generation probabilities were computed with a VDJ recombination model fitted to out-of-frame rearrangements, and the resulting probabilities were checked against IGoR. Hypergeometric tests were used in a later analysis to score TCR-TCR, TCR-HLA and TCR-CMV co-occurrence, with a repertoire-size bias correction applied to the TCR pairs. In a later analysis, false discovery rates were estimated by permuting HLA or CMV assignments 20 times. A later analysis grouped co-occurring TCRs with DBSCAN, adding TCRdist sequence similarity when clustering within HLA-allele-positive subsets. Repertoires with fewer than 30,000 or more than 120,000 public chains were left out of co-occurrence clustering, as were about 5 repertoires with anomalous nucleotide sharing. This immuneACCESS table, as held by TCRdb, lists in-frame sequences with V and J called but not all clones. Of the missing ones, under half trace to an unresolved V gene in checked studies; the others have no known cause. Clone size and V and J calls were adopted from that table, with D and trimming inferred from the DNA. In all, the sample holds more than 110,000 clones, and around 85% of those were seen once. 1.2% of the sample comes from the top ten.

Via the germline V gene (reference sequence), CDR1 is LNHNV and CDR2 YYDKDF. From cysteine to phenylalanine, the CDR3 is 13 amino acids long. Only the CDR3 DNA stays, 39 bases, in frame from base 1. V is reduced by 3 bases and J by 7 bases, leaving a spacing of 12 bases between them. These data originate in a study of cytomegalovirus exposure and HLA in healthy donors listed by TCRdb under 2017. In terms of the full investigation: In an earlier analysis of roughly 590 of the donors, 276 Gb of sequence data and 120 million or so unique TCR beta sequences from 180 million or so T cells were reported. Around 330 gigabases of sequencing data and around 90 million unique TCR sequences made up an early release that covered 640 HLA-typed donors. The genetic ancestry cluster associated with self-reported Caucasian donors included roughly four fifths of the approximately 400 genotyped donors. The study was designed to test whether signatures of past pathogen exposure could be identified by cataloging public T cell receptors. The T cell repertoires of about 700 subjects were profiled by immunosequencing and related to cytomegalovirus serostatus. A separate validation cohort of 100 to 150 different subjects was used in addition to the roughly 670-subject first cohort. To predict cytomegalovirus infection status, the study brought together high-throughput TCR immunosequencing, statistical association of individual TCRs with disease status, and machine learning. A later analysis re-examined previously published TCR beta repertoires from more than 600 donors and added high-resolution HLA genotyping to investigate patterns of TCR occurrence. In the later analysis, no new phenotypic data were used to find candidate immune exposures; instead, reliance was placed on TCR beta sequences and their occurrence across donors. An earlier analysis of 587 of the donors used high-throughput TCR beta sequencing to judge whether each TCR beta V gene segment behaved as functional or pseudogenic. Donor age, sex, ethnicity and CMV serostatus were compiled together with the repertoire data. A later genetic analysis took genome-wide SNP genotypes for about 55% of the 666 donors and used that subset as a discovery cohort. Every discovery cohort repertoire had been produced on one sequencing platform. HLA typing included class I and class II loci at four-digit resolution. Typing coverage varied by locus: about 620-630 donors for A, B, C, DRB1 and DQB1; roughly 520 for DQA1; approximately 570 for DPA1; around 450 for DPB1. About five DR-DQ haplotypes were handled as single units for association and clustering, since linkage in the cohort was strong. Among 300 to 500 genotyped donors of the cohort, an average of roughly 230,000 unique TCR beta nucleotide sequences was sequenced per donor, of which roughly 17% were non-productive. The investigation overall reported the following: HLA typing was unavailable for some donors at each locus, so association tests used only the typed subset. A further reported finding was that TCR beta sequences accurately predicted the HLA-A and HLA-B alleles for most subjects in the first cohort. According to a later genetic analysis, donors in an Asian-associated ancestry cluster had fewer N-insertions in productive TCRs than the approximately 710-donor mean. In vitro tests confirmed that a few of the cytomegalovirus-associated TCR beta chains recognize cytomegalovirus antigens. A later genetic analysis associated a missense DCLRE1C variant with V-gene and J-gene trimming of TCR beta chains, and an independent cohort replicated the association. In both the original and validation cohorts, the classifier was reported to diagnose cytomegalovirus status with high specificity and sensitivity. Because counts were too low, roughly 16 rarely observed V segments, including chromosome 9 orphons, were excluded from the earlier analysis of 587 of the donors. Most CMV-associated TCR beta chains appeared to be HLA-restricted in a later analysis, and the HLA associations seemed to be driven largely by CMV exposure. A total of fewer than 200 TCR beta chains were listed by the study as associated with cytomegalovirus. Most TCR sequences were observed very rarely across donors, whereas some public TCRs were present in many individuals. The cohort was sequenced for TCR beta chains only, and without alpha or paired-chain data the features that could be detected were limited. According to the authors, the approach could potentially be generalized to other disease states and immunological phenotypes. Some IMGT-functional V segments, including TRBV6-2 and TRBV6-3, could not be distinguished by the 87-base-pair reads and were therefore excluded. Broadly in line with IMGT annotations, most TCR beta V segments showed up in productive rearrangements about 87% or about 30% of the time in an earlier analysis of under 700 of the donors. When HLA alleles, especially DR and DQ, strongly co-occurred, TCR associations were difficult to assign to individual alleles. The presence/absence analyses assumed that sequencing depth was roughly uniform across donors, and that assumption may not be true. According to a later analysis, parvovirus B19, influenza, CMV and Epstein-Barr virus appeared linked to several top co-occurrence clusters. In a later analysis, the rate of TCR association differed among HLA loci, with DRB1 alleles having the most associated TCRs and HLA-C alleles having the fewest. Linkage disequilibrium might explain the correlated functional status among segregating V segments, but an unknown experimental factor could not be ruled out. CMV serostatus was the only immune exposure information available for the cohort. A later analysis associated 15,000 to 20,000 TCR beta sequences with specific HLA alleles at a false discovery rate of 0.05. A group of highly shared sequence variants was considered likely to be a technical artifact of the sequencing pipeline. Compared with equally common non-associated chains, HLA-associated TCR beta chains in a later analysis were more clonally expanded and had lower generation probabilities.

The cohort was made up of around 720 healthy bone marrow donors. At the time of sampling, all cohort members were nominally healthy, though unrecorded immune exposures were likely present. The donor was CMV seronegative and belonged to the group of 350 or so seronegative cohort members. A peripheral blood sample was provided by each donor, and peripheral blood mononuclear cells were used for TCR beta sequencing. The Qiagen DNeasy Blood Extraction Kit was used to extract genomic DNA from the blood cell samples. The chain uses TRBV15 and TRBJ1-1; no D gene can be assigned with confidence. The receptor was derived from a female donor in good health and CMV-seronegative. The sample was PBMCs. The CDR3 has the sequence CATSRDLTLEAFF. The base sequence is TGTGCCACCAGCAGGGACTTAACCCTTGAAGCTTTCTTT.